These T cell receptor beta chains were read from a single sample in a study of T cell repertoires in cytomegalovirus infection. TCRdb reprocessed the reads with MiXCR, giving one entry per CDR3 protein. The sample consists of 250,000 or so distinct CDR3 sequences, over 15% of them appearing once. The sample taken for sequencing was CD8+ T cells from PBMCs. These receptor sequences come from a human donor in good health (CMV status not recorded). Some clones in this sample may be carry-over from other donors' samples. Both conserved end residues are part of each CDR3. D genes are given only for firm matches. Size tells how often a clone was seen (once, few, many) or the class of an expanded clone, and some rows leave it out.

clone_size | j_call | v_call | d_call | cdr3_nt | cdr3_aa
many | TRBJ2-1 | TRBV4-3 | - | TGCGCCAGCAGCCCCCCAGGGTTACATGAGCAGTTCTTC | CASSPPGLHEQFF
many | TRBJ1-1 | TRBV7-8 | TRBD1 | TGTGCCAGCAGCTTAGCAAGGTACAGGGGGCTAATAAACACTGAAGCTTTCTTT | CASSLARYRGLINTEAFF
few | TRBJ2-3 | TRBV7-2 | - | TGTGCCAGCAGCGAGAGGAGGGGGGGGATTAGCACAGATACGCAGTATTTT | CASSERRGGISTDTQYF
many | TRBJ2-3 | TRBV7-2 | TRBD2 | TGTGCCAGCAGCTTGGGACTAGCCTTGGATACGCAGTATTTT | CASSLGLALDTQYF
few | TRBJ1-1 | TRBV5-6 | - | TGTGCCAGCAGCCCGACACCGGGCACTGAAGCTTTCTTT | CASSPTPGTEAFF
once | TRBJ2-2 | TRBV6-5 | - | TGTGCCAGCAGTCCACGGGGGGCGAACACCGGGGAGCAGTTTTTT | CASSPRGANTGEQFF
many | TRBJ2-3 | TRBV6-5 | - | TGTGCCAGCAGTACCCTAATGGGCAGCACAGATACGCAGTATTTT | CASSTLMGSTDTQYF
many | TRBJ2-3 | TRBV15 | TRBD2 | TGTGCCACCAGCGCCCGGGAGGAGACAGATACGCAGTATTTT | CATSAREETDTQYF
many | TRBJ2-6 | TRBV12-3/TRBV12-4 | - | TGTGCCAGCAGTTTAGCGCCTGGGGCCGGGGCCAACGTCCTGACTTTC | CASSLAPGAGANVLTF
- | TRBJ2-5 | TRBV15 | - | TGTGCCACCAGGGGGGATGCAGAGACCCGGTACTTC | CATRGDAETRYF
many | TRBJ1-1 | TRBV5-5 | - | TGTGCCAGCAGCTTGGTGGGGTTCGGGGGAGGCGAAGCTTTCTTT | CASSLVGFGGGEAFF
few | TRBJ2-1 | TRBV7-2 | - | TGTGCCAGCAGCCCTACCTTTGGGGGTAATGAGCAGTTCTTC | CASSPTFGGNEQFF
many | TRBJ2-1 | TRBV29-1 | TRBD2 | TGCAGCGCCCGACTAGCGGGGGGATACAATGAGCAGTTCTTC | CSARLAGGYNEQFF
- | TRBJ2-7 | TRBV6-2/TRBV6-3 | TRBD1 | TGTGCCAGCAGTACCGGACAGGGTCCTTTATTGTTGCGGTCCTACGAGCAGTACTTC | CASSTGQGPLLLRSYEQYF
many | TRBJ2-1 | TRBV7-2 | - | TGTGCCAGCAGCTTGGGCGGCATCTCCTACAATGAGCAGTTCTTC | CASSLGGISYNEQFF
few | TRBJ1-1 | TRBV7-9 | - | TGTGCCAGCAGCTTCCTTCCGCTTGGGAACACTGAAGCTTTCTTT | CASSFLPLGNTEAFF
- | TRBJ2-1 | TRBV20-1 | - | TGCAGTGCCATACCTCCGGAGGGCGGAATGGATGAGCAGTTCTTC | CSAIPPEGGMDEQFF
few | TRBJ2-1 | TRBV11-2 | - | TGTGCCAGCAGCTTAGTGGACGGGAGTCTCTACAATGAGCAGTTCTTC | CASSLVDGSLYNEQFF
many | TRBJ2-7 | TRBV14 | TRBD2 | TGTGCCAGCAGCCAGGGCGGGGGATACGAGCAGTACTTC | CASSQGGGYEQYF
few | TRBJ2-1 | TRBV7-9 | - | TGTGCCAGCAGCCTGCTTTGGGCCACTAGGGACAATGAGCAGTTCTTC | CASSLLWATRDNEQFF
- | TRBJ1-6 | TRBV27 | - | TGTGCCAGCAGTTTATTTGGGGGGGGCGCCTATAATTCACCCCTCCACTTT | CASSLFGGGAYNSPLHF
many | TRBJ1-6 | TRBV25-1 | TRBD1 | TGTGCCAGCAGCCGACAGGGCAATTCACCCCTCCACTTT | CASSRQGNSPLHF
- | TRBJ1-4 | TRBV27 | - | TGTGCCAGCAGTTTCAGACAGAGAAATGAAAAACTGTTTTTT | CASSFRQRNEKLFF
many | TRBJ2-1 | TRBV4-1 | - | TGCGCCAGCAGCCAAGGTGAGAGCAGGTACAATGAGCAGTTCTTC | CASSQGESRYNEQFF
- | TRBJ1-1 | TRBV28 | TRBD1 | TGTGCCAGCAGTTCTGGACAGGGCGGATCTCGGGCTTTCTTT | CASSSGQGGSRAFF
- | TRBJ2-7 | TRBV6-5 | TRBD2 | TGTGCCAGCAGTTATTTCGGGGGGGGATACGAGCAGTACTTC | CASSYFGGGYEQYF
many | TRBJ1-2 | TRBV7-2 | - | TGTGCCAGCAGCTTTTCCCTAACCACTAACTATGGCTACACCTTC | CASSFSLTTNYGYTF
few | TRBJ2-5 | TRBV7-6 | - | TGTGCCAGCAGCCTAAACCAGGGGTTCGGGGAGACCCAGTACTTC | CASSLNQGFGETQYF
- | TRBJ2-7 | TRBV4-3 | - | TGCGCCAGCAGCCAAGCCCCGGGGGCCTATAGCTCCTACGAGCAGTACTTC | CASSQAPGAYSSYEQYF
- | TRBJ1-3 | TRBV7-9 | - | TGTGCCACCCACAGGCTTCACTCTGGAAACACCATATATTTT | CATHRLHSGNTIYF
- | TRBJ2-1 | TRBV7-2 | TRBD2 | TGTGCCAGCAGCTTAGGCGGGGGGTTTGCGCGGGGAGGACACAATGAGCAGTTCTTC | CASSLGGGFARGGHNEQFF
few | TRBJ2-1 | TRBV19 | TRBD1 | TGTGCCAGTAGTATAGGTGGGACAGGCTACAATGAGCAGTTCTTC | CASSIGGTGYNEQFF
- | TRBJ1-5 | TRBV20-1 | - | TGCAGTGCTAGAGATTTTCCCCCTGGGAATAATCAGCCCCAGCATTTT | CSARDFPPGNNQPQHF
many | TRBJ2-2 | TRBV7-2 | TRBD2 | TGTGCCAGCAGCTTAGCGCTGGGGACTAGCGGGGGAGCTACCGGGGAGCTGTTTTTT | CASSLALGTSGGATGELFF
few | TRBJ1-1 | TRBV6-1 | TRBD1 | TGTGCCAGCAGTGAAAGGGGGAGGACAGGCCCGAACACTGAAGCTTTCTTT | CASSERGRTGPNTEAFF
many | TRBJ2-5 | TRBV7-8 | - | TGTGCCAGCAGCTTAGTGCAGACCCAGTACTTC | CASSLVQTQYF